This TCR beta chain was sequenced in a study of blood T cell repertoires in COVID-19 (dated by TCRdb to between 2020 and 2021). Turning to the overall study: Collaborator samples came from the United States, Italy and Spain and covered acute and convalescent phases of COVID-19. Where HLA class I and class II types were available, the types were taken from metadata supplied by the sample provider, not from assay-based typing. The repertoires were released in a freely available public database intended as a resource for research on the immune response to SARS-CoV-2. Sample metadata almost always included a de-identified subject ID, COVID-19 status, age in years and sex. The material from the prospective study consisted of cDNA or gDNA derived from T cells, B-cell-depleted T cells, or PBMCs. Subjects who had been exposed to COVID-19, were actively infected with it, or had recovered from it provided the deeply sampled blood TCRbeta repertoires that made up the dataset. The samples were drawn from two sources: the first 160 participants of the ongoing ImmuneRACE study, and 1,000 to 1,500 subjects contributed by 6 global collaborators. The paper as a whole reports these results and caveats: Clinical and demographic metadata were provided uncurated, with the amount varying by source and participant.

CDR1 and CDR2 (LGHNA, YSLEER) derive from the germline V gene. V is shortened by 1 base, J by 6 bases, and the region joining them spans 9 bases. The CDR3, cysteine through phenylalanine, is 14 amino acids long. Only the CDR3 DNA is retained, 42 bases long and in frame from the first base. Concerning this clone itself: The clone's antigen remains unknown. No base qualities exist here, and no much larger clone lies one base off it.

At one collaborating source in Seattle, patients were enrolled during active infection and were followed longitudinally through the course of disease. The collaborating institutions used their own protocols to collect whole blood in K2EDTA tubes. Collaborator samples were shipped for TCRbeta analysis as frozen whole blood, isolated PBMCs, or DNA extracted from either sample type. The immunoSEQ Assay, a bias-controlled multiplex PCR, was used to amplify TCRbeta CDR3 regions from genomic DNA. The original methods were these. The number of nucleated cells in each sample was estimated by amplification of reference gene primers within the assay. Sequence reads were collapsed and filtered to measure the absolute abundance of every unique TCRbeta CDR3 rearrangement. For each sample, productive Simpson clonality was calculated as the square root of Simpson's diversity index over productive rearrangements. The immuneACCESS repertoire file appears here via TCRdb, limited to in-frame rearrangements. These files lack a portion of the clones; in checked studies, under half of the deficit traces to unresolved V genes, and the cause of the others is not known. That table is the source of V, J and clone size, and D and trimming were worked out from the DNA. This sample gives around 75,000 clones in total; 65% to 85% of them show up just once. Clones ranked in the top ten supply 9.5% to 15% of the sample.

The chain is encoded by TRBV4-3 joined to TRBJ1-4; TRBD1 is possibly the D segment (5 matching bases). The sample taken for sequencing was peripheral blood. The origin of this receptor is a man over 45 with COVID-19, enrolled during active disease. For the CDR3, the sequence is CASSQVGGYEKLFF. The DNA is as follows: TGCGCCAGCAGCCAAGTGGGGGGGTATGAAAAACTGTTTTTT.